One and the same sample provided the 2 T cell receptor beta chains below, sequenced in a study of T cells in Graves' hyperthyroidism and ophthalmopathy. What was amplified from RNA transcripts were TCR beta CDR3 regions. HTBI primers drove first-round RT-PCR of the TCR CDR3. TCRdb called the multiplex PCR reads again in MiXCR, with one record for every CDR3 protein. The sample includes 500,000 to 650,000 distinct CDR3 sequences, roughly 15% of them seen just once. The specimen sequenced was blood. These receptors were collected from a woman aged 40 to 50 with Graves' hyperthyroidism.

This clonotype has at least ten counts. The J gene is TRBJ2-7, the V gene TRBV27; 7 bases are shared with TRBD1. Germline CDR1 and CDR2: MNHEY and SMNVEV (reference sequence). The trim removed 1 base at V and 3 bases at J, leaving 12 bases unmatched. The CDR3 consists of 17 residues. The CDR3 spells CASSLYPPGQLNYEQYF. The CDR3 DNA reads TGTGCCAGCAGTTTATACCCTCCGGGACAGCTTAACTACGAGCAGTACTTC.

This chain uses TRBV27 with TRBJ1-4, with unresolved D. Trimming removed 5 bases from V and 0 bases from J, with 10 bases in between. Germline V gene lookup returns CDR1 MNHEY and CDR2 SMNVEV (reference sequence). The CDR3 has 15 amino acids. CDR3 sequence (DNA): TGTGCCAGCAGTCGAAACACTGCAACTAATGAAAAACTGTTTTTT. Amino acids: CASSRNTATNEKLFF. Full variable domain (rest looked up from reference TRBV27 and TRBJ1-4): EAQVTQNPRYLITVTGKKLTVTCSQNMNHEYMSWYRQDPGLGLRQIYYSMNVEVTDKGDVPEGYKVSRKEKRNFPLILESPSPNQTSLYFCASSRNTATNEKLFFGSGTQLSVL.